The next 24 T cell receptor beta chains were all read from a single sample in a study of blood T cell repertoires in COVID-19. Measured with immunoSEQ multiplex PCR; TCRdb has only the in-frame clones, and not every one. The profile shows a few hundred thousand clones, around 90% of them singletons. Material: peripheral blood. The receptors come from a man between 18 and 29 years old with active or convalescent COVID-19.

This chain links TRBV3-1 (or the pseudogene TRBV3-2) with TRBJ1-2; D ambiguous. V was clipped by 4 bases and J by 5 bases, with 8 bases between them. This CDR3 is 12 amino acids long. Germline-derived CDR1 and CDR2 are LGHDT and YNNKEL (reference sequence). The CDR3 region is CASSPGLYGYTF. The CDR3 DNA sequence: TGTGCCAGCAGCCCCGGACTTTATGGCTACACCTTC.

This clone was recorded only once. This chain joins TRBV12-5 and TRBJ2-1; TRBD1 is a possible D gene (5 bases). This CDR3 has 18 residues. Germline V gene lookup returns CDR1 LGHNT and CDR2 FRNRAP. V was trimmed by 5 bases and J by 8 bases, leaving 28 bases between them. The CDR3 protein is CASGPLPPWDGAHDEQFF. The DNA of the CDR3 is TGTGCTAGTGGTCCTCTGCCCCCGTGGGATGGGGCACACGATGAGCAGTTCTTC.

The V gene is TRBV6-2 or TRBV6-3, the J gene TRBJ2-7; no clear D gene. CDR1 MNHEY and CDR2 SVGEGT come from the germline V gene. V shed 4 bases and J shed 0 bases, with 4 bases lying between them. The CDR3 is 12 residues long. In DNA form, the CDR3 reads TGTGCCAGCAGTTCCAGCTCCTACGAGCAGTACTTC. Residues: CASSSSSYEQYF.

This chain connects TRBV20-1 to TRBJ2-1; 7 bases line up with TRBD1. Per germline, CDR1 DFQATT and CDR2 SNEGSKA (reference sequence). V shed 3 bases and J 4 bases; nucleotides not matched to a gene: 3. The CDR3 contains 13 residues. CDR3 sequence: CSASSQGYNEQFF. CDR3 DNA sequence: TGCAGTGCTAGTTCACAGGGGTACAATGAGCAGTTCTTC.

The V and J genes are TRBV10-3 and TRBJ2-1; 9 nucleotides line up with TRBD2. The J segment lost 0 bases and the V segment lost 4 bases, leaving 13 bases of the junction unmatched. The germline V gene encodes CDR1 ENHRY and CDR2 SYGVKD. There are 19 residues in the CDR3. This CDR3 is CAISAGLSSGTFSYNEQFF. In DNA, the CDR3 is TGTGCCATCAGTGCTGGACTATCTAGCGGGACATTCTCCTACAATGAGCAGTTCTTC.

The J gene is TRBJ1-3, the V gene TRBV27; perhaps TRBD1 as D (5 bases). Per germline, CDR1 MNHEY and CDR2 SMNVEV (reference sequence). The CDR3 is made up of 15 amino acids. V lost 6 bases to trimming and J lost 3 bases, with 15 bases between them. The CDR3 here is CASSPTGGSGNTIYF. The CDR3 coding sequence is TGTGCCAGCAGCCCAACGGGGGGGAGTGGAAACACCATATATTTT.

This sequence joins TRBV5-6 and TRBJ1-2, with 7 bases identical to TRBD1. Germline CDR1 SGHDT, CDR2 YYEEEE. The trim removed 5 bases at V and 6 bases at J, leaving 7 bases unmatched. The CDR3 is made up of 13 amino acids. CDR3 protein: CASRRRQGDGYTF. Here the CDR3 DNA reads TGTGCCAGCAGACGACGCCAGGGGGATGGCTACACCTTC.

The gene calls are TRBV4-1 and TRBJ2-7, with TRBD1 matching 10 bases. The CDR3 runs to 15 residues. CDR1 is MGHRA and CDR2 is YSYEKL in the germline V gene. J lost 3 bases, V lost 4 bases, and 6 bases had no gene match. The CDR3 nucleotides are TGCGCCAGCAGCCCCGGACAGGGGGGAATCTACGAGCAGTACTTC. Its translation is CASSPGQGGIYEQYF.

V usage is TRBV5-1 and J usage is TRBJ2-3; 11 bases match TRBD2. The CDR3 has 17 amino acids. With V trimmed by 4 bases and J by 4 bases, 11 bases remained unmatched. Germline values: CDR1 SGHRS, CDR2 YFSETQ. The CDR3 bases are TGCGCCAGCAGCCTGGGATTAGCGGGAGGGCCATCAGATACGCAGTATTTT. It translates to CASSLGLAGGPSDTQYF. Using reference TRBV5-1 and TRBJ2-3 for the parts outside the CDR3, the full variable domain is KAGVTQTPRYLIKTRGQQVTLSCSPISGHRSVSWYQQTPGQGLQFLFEYFSETQRNKGNFPGRFSGRQFSNSRSEMNVSTLELGDSALYLCASSLGLAGGPSDTQYFGPGTRLTVL.

The chain carries TRBV19 and TRBJ1-1; no clear D gene. Between the trimmed V and J ends, which lost 7 bases and 6 bases, there was a span of 18 bases. Germline V lookup: CDR1 LNHDA, CDR2 SQIVND (reference sequence). There are 14 residues in the CDR3. CDR3 region: CASTISTWEAEAFF. CDR3 sequence (DNA): TGTGCCAGTACCATCTCTACGTGGGAGGCTGAAGCTTTCTTT.

V is TRBV9 and J is TRBJ2-1, with TRBD2 matching 8 bases. J gave up 1 base and V 4 bases, and 7 bases lay outside the gene matches. CDR1 and CDR2 from the germline V gene are SGDLS and YYNGEE. The length of the CDR3 is 16 residues. The CDR3 reads CASSPPSGSSYNEQFF. The CDR3 nucleotides read TGTGCCAGCAGCCCCCCCAGCGGGAGTTCCTACAATGAGCAGTTCTTC.

CDR3 bases: TGCGCCAGCAGCCACCCCGGGGGGCTAGCCGGTCGTGAGCAGTTCTTC. Translated: CASSHPGGLAGREQFF. V usage is TRBV4-1 and J usage is TRBJ2-1; D is possibly TRBD2 (7 bases). The CDR3 totals 16 residues. In germline, CDR1 is MGHRA, CDR2 YSYEKL. The V end was cut by 3 bases, the J end by 9 bases, with 21 bases between.

This rearrangement joins TRBV19 to TRBJ2-1; 13 bases fit TRBD2. V lost 4 bases and J lost 2; bases outside the gene matches: 2. The germline gives CDR1 LNHDA, CDR2 SQIVND (reference sequence). The CDR3 length is 16 residues. In DNA, the CDR3 is TGTGCCAGTAGTAAGGGACTAGCGGGGCCCTACAATGAGCAGTTCTTC. Translation: CASSKGLAGPYNEQFF.

The V gene is TRBV10-3, the J gene TRBJ2-1, with 9 bases lining up with TRBD1. Germline lookup yields CDR1 ENHRY and CDR2 SYGVKD. J gave up 8 bases and V 9 bases, and 14 bases lay outside the gene matches. CDR3 length: 15 residues. The CDR3 bases are TGTGCCATTCAAGACTCCGGGACAGGGAACGATGAGCAGTTCTTC. Protein: CAIQDSGTGNDEQFF.

This clone turned up a few times. The V and J genes are TRBV6-5 and TRBJ1-5; 8 bases map to TRBD1. The germline V gene encodes CDR1 MNHEY and CDR2 SVGAGI. V gave up 5 bases and J gave up 7 bases; unmatched junction bases: 10. This CDR3 has 15 amino acids. CDR3 DNA: TGTGCCAGCAGTAACCCGGACAGGGCCTCCCAGCCCCAGCATTTT. As protein: CASSNPDRASQPQHF.

This clone was seen once. The gene calls are TRBV7-2 and TRBJ2-7; unclear D gene. CDR3 length equals 14 residues. Trimming left V 3 bases short and J 0 bases short, with 9 bases between. Per germline, CDR1 SGHTA and CDR2 FQGNSA. CDR3 protein: CASSFRHGSYEQYF. The CDR3 coding sequence is TGTGCCAGCAGCTTCCGACACGGCTCCTACGAGCAGTACTTC.

The CDR3 DNA reads TGTGCCAGCAGTGACGGGACAGGCCCCTATGGCTACACCTTC. Its protein is CASSDGTGPYGYTF. V usage is TRBV25-1 and J usage is TRBJ1-2; 8 bases align to TRBD1. Germline-derived CDR1 and CDR2 are MGHDK and SYGVNS. The CDR3 loop spans 14 amino acids. V was pared by 3 bases and J by 4 bases, with 4 bases of the junction left unmatched.

V is TRBV9 and J is TRBJ2-3; 7 bases map to TRBD1. After removal of 6 bases from V and 3 bases from J, the junction contained 10 bases not matched to a gene. The CDR3 is made up of 15 amino acids. Germline CDR1 and CDR2: SGDLS and YYNGEE. CDR3 DNA: TGTGCCAGCAACCTCCAAGGGGGCAGGACAGATACGCAGTATTTT. Its translation is CASNLQGGRTDTQYF.

The rearrangement joins TRBV7-8 to TRBJ1-1, with 9 bases that match TRBD1. The CDR3 runs 12 residues. CDR1 SGHVS and CDR2 FQNEAQ come from the germline V gene. V shed 5 bases, J shed 9 bases, and the junction held 4 bases outside the gene matches. The DNA of the CDR3 is TGTGCCAGCAGCCCGGGACAGGGAAAAGCTTTCTTT. Translating gives CASSPGQGKAFF.

The chain employs TRBV5-1 and TRBJ2-2, with 8 bases aligning to TRBD1. The V gene end was trimmed by 1 base and the J gene end by 5 bases; junction bases not matched to a gene: 4. The V gene's germline CDR1 is SGHRS and CDR2 YFSETQ. There are 15 residues in the CDR3. The CDR3 loop is CASSLRQGRTGELFF. In nucleotides, the CDR3 is TGCGCCAGCAGCTTGAGACAGGGGCGGACCGGGGAGCTGTTTTTT.

The genes are TRBV6-4 and TRBJ2-3, with D possibly matching TRBD2 (5 bases). The V and J ends lost 4 bases and 10 bases respectively, with 21 bases between them. This CDR3 contains 15 residues. Germline V gene lookup returns CDR1 MRHNA and CDR2 SNTAGT. CDR3 residues: CASSADNLSGRPQYF. The CDR3 DNA is TGTGCCAGCAGTGCCGATAACTTGTCGGGAAGACCGCAGTATTTT.

The V and J genes are TRBV7-6 and TRBJ1-5, with D possibly matching TRBD1 (5 bases). Trimming left V 1 base short and J 2 bases short, with 9 bases between. The CDR3 runs to 15 residues. Per germline, CDR1 SGHVS and CDR2 FNYEAQ. The CDR3 here is CASSLEGRGNQPQHF. CDR3 in DNA: TGTGCCAGCAGCTTAGAGGGCAGGGGCAATCAGCCCCAGCATTTT.

CDR3 loop: CASSVFQGGEQYF. CDR3 in DNA: TGTGCCAGCAGCGTATTTCAGGGTGGCGAGCAGTACTTC. The chain employs TRBV7-9 and TRBJ2-7; the D gene is possibly TRBD1 (5 bases). CDR3 size: 13 residues. Germline V gene sequence: CDR1 SEHNR, CDR2 FQNEAQ (reference sequence). V dropped 5 bases and J dropped 6 bases, with 14 bases sitting between them.

The gene calls are TRBV7-9 and TRBJ1-1, with a weak D call TRBD1 (6 bases). The V end lost 5 bases, the J end lost 8 bases, and 15 bases lay between the germline ends. The CDR3 is 13 amino acids. The germline V gene encodes CDR1 SEHNR and CDR2 FQNEAQ (reference sequence). The CDR3 region is CASSLWTVEEAFF. CDR3 DNA: TGTGCCAGCAGCCTTTGGACAGTAGAAGAAGCTTTCTTT.